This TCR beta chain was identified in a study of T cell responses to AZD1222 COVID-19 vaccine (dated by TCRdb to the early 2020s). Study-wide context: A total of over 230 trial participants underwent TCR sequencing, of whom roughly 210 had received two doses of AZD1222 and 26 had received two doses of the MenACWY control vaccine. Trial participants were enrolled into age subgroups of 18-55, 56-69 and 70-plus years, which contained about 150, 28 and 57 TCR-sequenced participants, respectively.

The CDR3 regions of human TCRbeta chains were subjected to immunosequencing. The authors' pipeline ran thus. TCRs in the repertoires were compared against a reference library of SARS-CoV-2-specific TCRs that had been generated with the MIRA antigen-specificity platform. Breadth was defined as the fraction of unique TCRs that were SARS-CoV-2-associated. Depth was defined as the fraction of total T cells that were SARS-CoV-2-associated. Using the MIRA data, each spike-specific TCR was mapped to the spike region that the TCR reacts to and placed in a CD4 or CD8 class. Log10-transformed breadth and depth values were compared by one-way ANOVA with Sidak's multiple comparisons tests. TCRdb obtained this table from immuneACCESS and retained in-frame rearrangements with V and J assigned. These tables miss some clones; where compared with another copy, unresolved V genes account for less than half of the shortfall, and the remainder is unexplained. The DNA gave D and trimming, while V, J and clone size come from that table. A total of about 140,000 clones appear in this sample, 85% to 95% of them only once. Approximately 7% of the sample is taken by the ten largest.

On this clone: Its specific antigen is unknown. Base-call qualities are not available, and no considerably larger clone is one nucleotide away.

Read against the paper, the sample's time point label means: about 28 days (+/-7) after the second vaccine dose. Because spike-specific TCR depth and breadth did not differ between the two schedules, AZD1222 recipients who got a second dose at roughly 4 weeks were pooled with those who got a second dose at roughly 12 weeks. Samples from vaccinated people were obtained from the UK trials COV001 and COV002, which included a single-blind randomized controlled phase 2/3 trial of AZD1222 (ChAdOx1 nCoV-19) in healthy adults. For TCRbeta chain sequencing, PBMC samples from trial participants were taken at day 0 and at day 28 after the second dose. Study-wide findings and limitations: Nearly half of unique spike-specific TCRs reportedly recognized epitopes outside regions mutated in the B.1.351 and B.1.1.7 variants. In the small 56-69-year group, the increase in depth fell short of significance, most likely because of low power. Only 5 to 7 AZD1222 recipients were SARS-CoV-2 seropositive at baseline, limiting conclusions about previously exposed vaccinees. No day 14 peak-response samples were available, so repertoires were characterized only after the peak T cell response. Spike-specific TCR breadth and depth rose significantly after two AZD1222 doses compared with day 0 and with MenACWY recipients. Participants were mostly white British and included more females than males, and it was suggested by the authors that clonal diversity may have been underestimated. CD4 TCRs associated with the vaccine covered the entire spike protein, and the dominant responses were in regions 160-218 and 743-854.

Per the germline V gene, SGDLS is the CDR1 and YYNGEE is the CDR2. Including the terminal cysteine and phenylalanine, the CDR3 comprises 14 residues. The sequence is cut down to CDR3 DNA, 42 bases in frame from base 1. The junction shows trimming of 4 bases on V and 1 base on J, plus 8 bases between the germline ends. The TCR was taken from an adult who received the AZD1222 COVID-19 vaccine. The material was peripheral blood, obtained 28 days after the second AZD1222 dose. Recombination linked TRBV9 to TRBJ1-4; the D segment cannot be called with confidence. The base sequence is TGTGCCAGCAGCCCCGACGGAACTAATGAAAAACTGTTTTTT. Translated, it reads CASSPDGTNEKLFF.